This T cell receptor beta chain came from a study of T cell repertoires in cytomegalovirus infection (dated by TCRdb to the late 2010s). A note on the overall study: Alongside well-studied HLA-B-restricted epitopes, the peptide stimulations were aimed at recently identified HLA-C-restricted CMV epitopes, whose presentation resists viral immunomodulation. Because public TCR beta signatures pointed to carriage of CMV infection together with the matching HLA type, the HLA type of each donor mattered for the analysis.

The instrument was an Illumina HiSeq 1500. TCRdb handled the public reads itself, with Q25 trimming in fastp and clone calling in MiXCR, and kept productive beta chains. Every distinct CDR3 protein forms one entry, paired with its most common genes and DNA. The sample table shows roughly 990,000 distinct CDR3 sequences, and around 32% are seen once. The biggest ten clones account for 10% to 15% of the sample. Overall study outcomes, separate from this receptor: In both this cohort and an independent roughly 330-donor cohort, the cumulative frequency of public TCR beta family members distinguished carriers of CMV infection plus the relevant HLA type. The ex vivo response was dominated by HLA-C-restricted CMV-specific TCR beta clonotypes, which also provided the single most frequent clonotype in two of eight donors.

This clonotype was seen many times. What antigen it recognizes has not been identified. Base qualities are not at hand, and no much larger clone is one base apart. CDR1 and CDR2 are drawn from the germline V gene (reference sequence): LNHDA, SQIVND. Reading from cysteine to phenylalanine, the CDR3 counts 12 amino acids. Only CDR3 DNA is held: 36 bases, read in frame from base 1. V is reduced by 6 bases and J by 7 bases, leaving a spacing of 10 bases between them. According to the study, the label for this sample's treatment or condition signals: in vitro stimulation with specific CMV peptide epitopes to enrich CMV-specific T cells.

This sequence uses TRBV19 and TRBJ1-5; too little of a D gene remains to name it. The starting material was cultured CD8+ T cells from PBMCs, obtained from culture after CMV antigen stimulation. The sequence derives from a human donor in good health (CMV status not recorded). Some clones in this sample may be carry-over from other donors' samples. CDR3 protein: CASSQSIQPQHF. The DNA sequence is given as TGTGCCAGTAGCCAGTCGATCCAGCCCCAGCATTTT.